A single sample is the source of the 23 T cell receptor beta chains below, sequenced in a study of T cells in Graves' hyperthyroidism and ophthalmopathy. Amplification targeted TCR beta CDR3 regions from RNA transcripts. During a first-round RT-PCR of the TCR CDR3, the HTBI primer set was used. TCRdb fed the multiplex PCR reads into MiXCR, producing one record per CDR3 protein. The table has under 450,000 distinct CDR3 sequences, roughly 12% seen once; the top ten hold less than 25%. Sequencing was done on a sample of blood. Every receptor here comes from a man aged 30-40 years with Graves' hyperthyroidism that later progressed to Graves' ophthalmopathy.

The chain uses TRBV3-1 and TRBJ2-7; D call uncertain. V was clipped by 0 bases and J by 2 bases, with 8 bases between them. The CDR3 is made up of 14 amino acids. The germline gives CDR1 LGHDT, CDR2 YNNKEL (reference sequence). CDR3 sequence (DNA): TGTGCCAGCAGCCAAGATGGAATGACCTACGAGCAGTACTTC. Translation gives CASSQDGMTYEQYF.

The V gene is TRBV24-1, the J gene TRBJ1-6; D is unclear. This CDR3 contains 13 residues. The germline CDR1 and CDR2 sequences are KGHDR and SFDVKD. V was clipped by 9 bases and J by 0 bases, with 5 bases between them. In nucleotides, the CDR3 is TGTGCCACCCAAAGCTCCTATAATTCACCCCTCCACTTT. Protein sequence: CATQSSYNSPLHF.

This clonotype was found many times. V gene TRBV7-9 combines with J gene TRBJ1-1; 8 bases agree with TRBD1. Germline trimming cut 1 base from V and 1 base from J; bases unmatched to any gene: 8. CDR1 is SEHNR, CDR2 FQNEAQ, per germline (reference sequence). The CDR3 length is 17 residues. For the CDR3, the DNA is TGTGCCAGCAGCTTAGACCGTTGGGGACAGGAGAACACTGAAGCTTTCTTT. It yields the protein CASSLDRWGQENTEAFF.

In this sample, this clonotype turned up many times. The genes are TRBV15 and TRBJ1-6, with 9 bases identical to TRBD1. The germline gives CDR1 LNHNV, CDR2 YYDKDF (reference sequence). The CDR3 spans 18 residues. The junction had 14 bases not matched to a gene; V was cut back by 1 base and J by 10 bases. CDR3: CATSRGHPGTGRRSPLHF. CDR3 in DNA: TGTGCCACCAGCAGAGGTCACCCCGGGACAGGGCGGCGCTCACCCCTCCACTTT. The whole variable domain, remainder taken from reference TRBV15 and TRBJ1-6, is DAMVIQNPRYQVTQFGKPVTLSCSQTLNHNVMYWYQQKSSQAPKLLFHYYDKDFNNEADTPDNFQSRRPNTSFCFLDIRSPGLGDTAMYLCATSRGHPGTGRRSPLHFGNGTRLTVT.

The gene calls are TRBV4-2 and TRBJ2-1; D not certain. Trimming took off 0 bases at V and 5 bases at J, with 14 bases between the two ends. CDR3 size: 16 residues. Germline V CDR1 and CDR2: LGHNA, YNFKEQ. The CDR3 loop is CASSQESFGGNNEQFF. The CDR3 DNA sequence: TGTGCCAGCAGCCAAGAAAGCTTTGGCGGAAACAATGAGCAGTTCTTC.

The chain recombines TRBV10-3 with TRBJ2-7; TRBD1 agrees at 7 bases. Germline V gene sequence: CDR1 ENHRY, CDR2 SYGVKD. This CDR3 region has 14 residues. Trimming at V came to 3 bases and at J to 2 bases, leaving 4 bases not matched to a gene. CDR3 in DNA: TGTGCCATCAGTGAATCCGGGACAGCCTACGAGCAGTACTTC. Its translation: CAISESGTAYEQYF.

The chain is built from TRBV4-1 and TRBJ2-3, with 11 positions matching TRBD1. Looked up from germline, CDR1 is MGHRA and CDR2 is YSYEKL. This CDR3 has 17 amino acids. V was clipped by 0 bases and J by 1 base; unmatched bases: 3. The CDR3 DNA follows: TGCGCCAGCAGCCAAGATGGGACAGGGGGAGGCACAGATACGCAGTATTTT. Amino acids: CASSQDGTGGGTDTQYF.

This clonotype was seen at least ten times. The chain recombines TRBV12-3 or TRBV12-4 with TRBJ2-2; D is unclear. V was trimmed by 6 bases and J by 5 bases, leaving 7 bases between them. The CDR3 spans 12 residues. The CDR3 coding sequence is TGTGCCAGCAGCCCCGGGACCGGGGAGCTGTTTTTT. This encodes CASSPGTGELFF.

This clonotype was detected a few times. The chain combines TRBV4-1 with TRBJ1-1; D gene ambiguous. V lost 3 bases to trimming and J lost 1 base, with 18 bases between them. The length of the CDR3 is 17 residues. In germline, CDR1 is MGHRA, CDR2 YSYEKL. The CDR3 loop reads CASSHPSNFPGNTEAFF. The CDR3 nucleotides read TGCGCCAGCAGCCATCCCTCGAACTTCCCGGGGAACACTGAAGCTTTCTTT.

This clonotype was recorded a few times. The J gene is TRBJ2-2, the V gene TRBV6-1, with TRBD1 matching over 8 bases. J lost 7 bases, V lost 6 bases, and 10 bases had no gene match. CDR1 and CDR2 from the germline V gene are MNHNS and SASEGT. CDR3 length equals 15 residues. Here the CDR3 DNA reads TGTGCCAGCAGCCGAGGCAGGGGGCAGGGCGGGGAGCTGTTTTTT. Translated, it gives CASSRGRGQGGELFF.

This clonotype was seen ten or more times. At one boundary the junction diverges from the germline segment, which might be a read error. This chain connects TRBV5-1 to TRBJ2-2, with D possibly matching TRBD1 (5 bases). From germline, CDR1 is SGHRS and CDR2 YFSETQ. The CDR3 consists of 14 residues. CDR3 in amino acids: CASRLGQNTGELFF. CDR3 bases: TGCGCCAGCAGATTGGGGCAGAACACCGGGGAGCTGTTTTTT.

This clonotype has a count of ten or more. This rearrangement joins TRBV6-2 or TRBV6-3 to TRBJ2-7, with 9 nucleotides matching TRBD1. Germline V gene lookup returns CDR1 MNHEY and CDR2 SVGEGT. J lost 0 bases, V lost 6 bases, and 9 bases had no gene match. The CDR3 sequence is 16 residues long. For the CDR3, the DNA is TGTGCCAGCAGCGGACAGGGGTCAGATTTCTCCTACGAGCAGTACTTC. Encoded protein: CASSGQGSDFSYEQYF.

CDR3 amino acids: CSARLAIANERLFF. For the CDR3, the DNA is TGCAGTGCTAGATTGGCAATTGCGAATGAAAGGCTGTTTTTT. The chain combines TRBV20-1 with TRBJ1-4; no firm D call. V lost 2 bases, J lost 14 bases, and 21 bases lay in between. The germline gives CDR1 DFQATT, CDR2 SNEGSKA (reference sequence). There are 14 residues in the CDR3.

The chain couples TRBV12-5 to TRBJ1-4; D unclear. Germline V lookup: CDR1 LGHNT, CDR2 FRNRAP. The CDR3 spans 14 residues. Trimming pared 7 bases from V and 5 bases from J, leaving 14 bases between. This CDR3 is CASALTEANEKLFF. As DNA, the CDR3 is TGTGCTAGTGCCCTGACGGAGGCGAATGAAAAACTGTTTTTT.

The chain links TRBV7-9 to TRBJ2-1; the match to TRBD2 covers 9 bases. The CDR3 totals 18 residues. Germline lookup yields CDR1 SEHNR and CDR2 FQNEAQ (reference sequence). J was trimmed by 7 bases and V by 5 bases; bases with no gene match: 18. As DNA, the CDR3 is TGTGCCAGCAGCGGCCGACGCCCTCTAGCGGGGAATAATAATGAGCAGTTCTTC. It encodes CASSGRRPLAGNNNEQFF.

Comments on this clonotype: At one end, the junction sequence differs from germline, possibly due to a read error. The rearrangement links TRBV5-8 to TRBJ2-3; TRBD2 is a possible D gene (5 bases). The CDR3 totals 16 residues. Germline CDR1 reads SGHTS; CDR2 reads YDEGEE. As DNA, the CDR3 is TGTGCCAGCAGCTGGAACCTAGCCCAAAGCACACATACGCAGTATTTT. It is translated as CASSWNLAQSTHTQYF.

This clonotype was detected only a few times. This rearrangement joins TRBV16 to TRBJ1-5; D is undetermined. The V and J ends lost 1 base and 5 bases respectively, with 9 bases between them. CDR1 and CDR2 from the germline V gene are KGHSY and FQNENV. This CDR3 has 14 amino acids. For the CDR3, the DNA is TGTGCCAGCAGCCAATTTCAAGGTGATCAGCCCCAGCATTTT. Encoded protein: CASSQFQGDQPQHF.

Of note for this clonotype: A much larger clone lies a single base off, so this may be a read error. This chain joins TRBV12-3 or TRBV12-4 and TRBJ1-2, with 7 bases aligning to TRBD1. The CDR3 has 14 amino acids. With V trimmed by 3 bases and J by 6 bases, 7 bases remained unmatched. This CDR3 reads CASSFGDRSNGYTF. CDR3 DNA: TGTGCCAGCAGTTTTGGGGACAGATCCAATGGCTACACCTTC.

Many counts were recorded for this clonotype. V usage is TRBV6-5 and J usage is TRBJ1-5; D unresolved. V was shortened by 3 bases and J by 6 bases, with 12 bases between the two germline ends. The CDR3 sequence is 14 residues long. Germline V gives CDR1 MNHEY, CDR2 SVGAGI. CDR3 nucleotide sequence: TGTGCCAGCAGTTATAGTGAGGGAGGTCAGCCCCAGCATTTT. Translating it yields CASSYSEGGQPQHF.

In regard to this clonotype: A much larger clone differs from this one at a single base, so this may be a read error. The chain is built from TRBV3-1 and TRBJ2-5; 12 bases agree with TRBD2. After removal of 5 bases from V and 4 bases from J, the junction contained 14 bases not matched to a gene. From germline, CDR1 is LGHDT and CDR2 YNNKEL (reference sequence). The CDR3 has 18 residues. CDR3 sequence reads: CASSSLPGLAGQRETQYF. CDR3 coding DNA: TGTGCCAGCAGCTCGCTTCCGGGACTAGCGGGCCAGAGAGAGACCCAGTACTTC.

The chain carries TRBV20-1 and TRBJ1-1, with 9 bases identical to TRBD1. This CDR3 has 13 residues. Germline CDR1 reads DFQATT; CDR2 reads SNEGSKA (reference sequence). J was trimmed by 6 bases and V by 3 bases; bases with no gene match: 5. This CDR3 reads CSARGQGRPEAFF. The CDR3 DNA reads as TGCAGTGCTAGGGGACAGGGCAGGCCTGAAGCTTTCTTT.

At least ten counts were recorded for this clonotype. The chain combines TRBV24-1 with TRBJ2-5; TRBD1 agrees at 7 bases. After removal of 9 bases from V and 5 bases from J, the junction contained 14 bases not matched to a gene. The CDR3 covers 15 residues. In germline, CDR1 is KGHDR, CDR2 SFDVKD. CDR3 region: CATATQGTAWETQYF. CDR3 DNA: TGTGCCACCGCGACACAGGGGACGGCGTGGGAGACCCAGTACTTC.

In its sample, this clonotype was seen a few times. This chain links TRBV3-1 with TRBJ1-5; D may be TRBD1 (5 bases). The CDR3 consists of 14 residues. The germline V gene has CDR1 LGHDT and CDR2 YNNKEL (reference sequence). Trimming left V 8 bases short and J 1 base short, with 12 bases between. Here the CDR3 reads CASGRGLSNQPQHF. In DNA form, the CDR3 reads TGTGCCAGCGGGAGGGGCCTCAGCAATCAGCCCCAGCATTTT.